The source of this T cell receptor (beta chain) is a study of blood T cells in healthy people across ages. Study results and limitations: In these data, TCR beta diversity tracked strongly with naive T cell percentage. There were more naive CD4+ cells and higher diversity in long-lived donors than in aged donors.

The CDR3 runs to 17 residues. Per germline, CDR1 MGHRA and CDR2 YSYEKL. The ends lost 1 base at V and 2 bases at J; junction bases unmatched: 9. Using a J-beta primer mix together with a sample-barcoded 5' primer, a second PCR was run for about 7 to 12 cycles. Each CDR3 protein is one row after TCRdb ran MiXCR on the 5' RACE reads. The repertoire consists of roughly 900,000 distinct CDR3 sequences, with around 46% occurring once and the leading ten covering about an eighth. Details on this clonotype: Its antigen remains unknown.

The specimen sequenced was blood. The chain uses TRBV4-1 and TRBJ2-5, with 8 bases aligning to TRBD1. The sequence came from a man aged 25-45 years in good health. The CDR3 region is CASSQGTYRGDQETQYF. CDR3 nucleotide sequence: TGCGCCAGCAGCCAAGGAACGTACAGGGGGGATCAAGAGACCCAGTACTTC.